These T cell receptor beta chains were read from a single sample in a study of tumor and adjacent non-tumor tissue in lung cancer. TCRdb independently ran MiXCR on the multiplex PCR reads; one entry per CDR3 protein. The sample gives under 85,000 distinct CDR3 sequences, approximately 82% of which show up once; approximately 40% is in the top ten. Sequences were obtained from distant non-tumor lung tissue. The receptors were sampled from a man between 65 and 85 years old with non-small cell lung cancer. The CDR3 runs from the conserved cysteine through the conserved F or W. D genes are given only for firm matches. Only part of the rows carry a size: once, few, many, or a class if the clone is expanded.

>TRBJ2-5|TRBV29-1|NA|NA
TGTAGCGTGATCGACAGGTTCCAAGAGGCCCAGTACTTC
CSVIDRFQEAQYF
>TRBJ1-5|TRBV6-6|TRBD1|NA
TGTGCCAGCAGTCAGGACAGGTTTACGCATTTC
CASSQDRFTHF
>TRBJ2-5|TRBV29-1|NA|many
TGCAGCGGGAGACTAGACAGGGACGTTTTGCGAGAGACCCAGTACTTC
CSGRLDRDVLRETQYF
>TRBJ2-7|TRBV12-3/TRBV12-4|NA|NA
TGTGCCAGCAGCACGACTAGTGGGAGAACTTACGAGCGGTACTTC
CASSTTSGRTYERYF
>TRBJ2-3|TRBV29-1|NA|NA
TGCAGCTTACTCCCATATGTGACAAGGGGGGAGACAGATACACAGTATTTT
CSLLPYVTRGETDTQYF
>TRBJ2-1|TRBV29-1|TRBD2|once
TGCAGCGCTGTAGGAATTCTAGCGGGATGGCTCAGAGGCAATGAACAGTTCTTC
CSAVGILAGWLRGNEQFF
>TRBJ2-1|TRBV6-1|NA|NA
TGTGCCAGCAGTGATACGGGAGATCCGGGGTTGCCCGCCTACAATGAGCAGTTCTTC
CASSDTGDPGLPAYNEQFF
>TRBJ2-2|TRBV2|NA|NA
TGTGCCAGCCGTGAGTGGCAGAACACCGGGGAGCTGTTTTTT
CASREWQNTGELFF
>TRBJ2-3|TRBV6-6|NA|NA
TGTGCCAGCAGTTACCAAGGACAGGGGACTAGCGCGAGGTCTAGCACAGATACGCAGTATTTT
CASSYQGQGTSARSSTDTQYF
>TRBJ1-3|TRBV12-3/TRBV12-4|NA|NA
TGTGCCAGAAGTCGTCCCGGGAGAGGGATCGGCACTGGAAAGACCATATATTTT
CARSRPGRGIGTGKTIYF
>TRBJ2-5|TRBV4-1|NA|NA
TGCACCAGCAGCTCGGGACTCCAGGTGGATCCACAAGAGACCCAGTATTTC
CTSSSGLQVDPQETQYF
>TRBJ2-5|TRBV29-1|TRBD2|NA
TGCAAATGGCGGGAGGCTTTGTACCAAGAGACCCAGTACTTC
CKWREALYQETQYF
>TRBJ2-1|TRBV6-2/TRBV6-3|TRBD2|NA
TGTGCCAGCAGTTACTCTAGCGGGGTTGAGCAGTTCTTC
CASSYSSGVEQFF
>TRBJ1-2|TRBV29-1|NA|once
TGCAGCGTTATCACCTGTCAATCCTCGGGAGAAGATGGCTACGCCTTC
CSVITCQSSGEDGYAF